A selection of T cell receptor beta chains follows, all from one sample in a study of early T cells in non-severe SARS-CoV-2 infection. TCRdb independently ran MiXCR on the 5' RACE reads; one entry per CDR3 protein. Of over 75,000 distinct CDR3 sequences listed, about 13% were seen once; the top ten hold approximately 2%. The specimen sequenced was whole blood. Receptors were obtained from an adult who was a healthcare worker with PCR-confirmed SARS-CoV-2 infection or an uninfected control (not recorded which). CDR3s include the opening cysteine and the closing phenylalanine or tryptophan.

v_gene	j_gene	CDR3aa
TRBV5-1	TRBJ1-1	CASSLTGHLNTEAFF
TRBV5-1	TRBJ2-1	CASSWRLGHLTNEQFF
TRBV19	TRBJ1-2	CASSIELPVGTVYNGYTF
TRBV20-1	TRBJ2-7	CSARDPGRYYEQYF
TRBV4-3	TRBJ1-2	CASSQEGANYGYTF
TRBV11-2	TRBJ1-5	CASSSNDNQPQHF
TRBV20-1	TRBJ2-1	CSATTGTAGSDYNEQFF
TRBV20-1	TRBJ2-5	CSARQETQYF
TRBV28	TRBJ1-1	CASIYRGTTEAFF
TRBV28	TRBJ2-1	CASSLNLGGGHNEQFF
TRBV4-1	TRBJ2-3	CASSQDPLSSGGAWDTQYF
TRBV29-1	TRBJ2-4	CSVDEGGLNIQYF
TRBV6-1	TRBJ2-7	CASSDHGLFYEQYF
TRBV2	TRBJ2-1	CASRPDRDYNEQFF
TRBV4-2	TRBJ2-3	CASSQVEGTDTQYF
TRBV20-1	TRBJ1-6	CSAYHTGGDSPLHF
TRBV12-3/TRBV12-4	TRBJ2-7	CASSRGGSGPQNYEQYF
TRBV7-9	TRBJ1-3	CASSPITVNRASGNTIYF
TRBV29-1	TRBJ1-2	CSVGDYYGYTF
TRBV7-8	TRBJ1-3	CASSLGGGGNTIYF
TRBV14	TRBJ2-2	CASSLRPGSGELFF
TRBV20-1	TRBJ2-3	CSARISGDTQYF
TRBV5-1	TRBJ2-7	CASRDSTYEQYF
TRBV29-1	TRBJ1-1	CSVERRLDPEAFF
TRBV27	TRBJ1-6	CASRIGFSYNSPLHF
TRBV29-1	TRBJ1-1	CSVRDRGVAFF
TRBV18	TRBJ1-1	CASSPRREMNTEAFF
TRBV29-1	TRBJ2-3	CSVVGRGGGTDTQYF
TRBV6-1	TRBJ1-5	CASSYRAGNQPQHF
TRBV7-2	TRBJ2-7	CASSLAASGAAYEQYF
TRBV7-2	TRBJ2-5	CASSLAPPLETQYF
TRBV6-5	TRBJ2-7	CASSYSGTKPEQYF
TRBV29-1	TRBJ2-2	CSVGRGLAGELFF
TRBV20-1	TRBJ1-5	CSAREGTDDQPQHF
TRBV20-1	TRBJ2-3	CSGLAVTDTQYF
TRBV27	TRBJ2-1	CASSTRLGLMNEQFF
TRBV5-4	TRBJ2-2	CASSLGHRPANTGELFF
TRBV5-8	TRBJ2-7	CASSWLDSTTPYEQYF
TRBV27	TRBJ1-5	CASSFIHGQPQHF
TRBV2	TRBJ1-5	CASSELTGRNQPQHF